These T cell receptor beta chains were read from a single sample in a study of cytomegalovirus exposure and HLA in healthy donors. Clones were sequenced by immunoSEQ multiplex PCR, and TCRdb holds only the in-frame ones, with some missing. The sample has approximately 190,000 clones; around 81% are singletons. Sequencing was done on a sample of PBMCs. These receptors were taken from a young woman in good health and CMV-seropositive. The CDR3 runs from the conserved cysteine through the conserved F or W. A D gene is named only where the DNA matches it firmly. Clone size is not always given. Where it is, it says once, few, many or a class for expanded clones.

V gene	D gene	J gene	clone size	CDR3 protein	CDR3 DNA
TRBV5-1	.	TRBJ2-1	.	CASSFGGTSYNEQFF	TGCGCCAGCAGCTTCGGGGGTACCTCCTACAATGAGCAGTTCTTC
TRBV7-9	TRBD2	TRBJ2-5	.	CASSLYAGGSQETQYF	TGTGCCAGCAGCTTGTATGCGGGGGGGAGTCAAGAGACCCAGTACTTC
TRBV30	.	TRBJ2-1	few	CAWGGLDGPQYNEQFF	TGTGCCTGGGGAGGACTTGACGGACCCCAATACAATGAGCAGTTCTTC
TRBV5-6	TRBD1	TRBJ1-1	.	CASSLSLLQGVNTEAFF	TGTGCCAGCAGCTTAAGTCTCTTGCAGGGGGTGAACACTGAAGCTTTCTTT
TRBV6-5	.	TRBJ1-6	few	CASSYSVGAASPLHF	TGTGCCAGCAGTTACTCAGTGGGGGCGGCATCGCCCCTCCACTTT
TRBV28	.	TRBJ1-5	.	CASSRRGADQPQHF	TGTGCCAGCAGCAGGCGGGGGGCTGATCAGCCCCAGCATTTT
TRBV9	TRBD1	TRBJ2-3	.	CASSRPPTGYVDTQYF	TGTGCCAGCAGCCGACCCCCGACAGGGTATGTAGATACGCAGTATTTT
TRBV7-9	.	TRBJ1-2	.	CASGPGLGGYTF	TGTGCCAGCGGACCGGGACTCGGTGGCTACACCTTC
TRBV6-1	TRBD2	TRBJ2-7	.	CASSVGGGAPYEQYF	TGTGCCAGCAGTGTGGGCGGGGGGGCGCCTTACGAGCAGTACTTC
TRBV28	.	TRBJ1-6	.	CASSFRGGNSPLHF	TGTGCCAGCAGTTTTAGGGGAGGTAATTCACCCCTCCACTTT
TRBV11-2	TRBD2	TRBJ2-7	.	CASSRRTMGGDEQYF	TGTGCCAGCAGCCGACGTACGATGGGGGGGGACGAGCAGTACTTC
TRBV4-1	TRBD2	TRBJ2-1	.	CASSPRRTSGGGNVVRGEQFF	TGCGCCAGCAGCCCCCGGAGGACTAGCGGGGGGGGAAATGTGGTCAGGGGTGAGCAGTTCTTC
TRBV5-4	TRBD2	TRBJ2-7	.	CASSLERGASYEQYF	TGTGCCAGCAGCTTGGAGCGGGGTGCTTCCTACGAGCAGTACTTC
TRBV28	.	TRBJ1-1	.	CASSLYTRRDTEAFF	TGTGCCAGCAGTTTATACACCAGACGGGACACTGAAGCTTTCTTT
TRBV5-1	TRBD1	TRBJ1-2	.	CASSFEAGGHSGYTF	TGCGCCAGCAGCTTTGAGGCAGGGGGGCATAGTGGCTACACCTTC
TRBV4-3	.	TRBJ1-2	.	CASSQDRRRGGRQGYTF	TGCGCCAGCAGCCAAGATCGCCGTCGAGGAGGTCGCCAGGGCTACACCTTC
TRBV7-3	TRBD1	TRBJ2-1	.	CASRNTQGDEQFF	TGTGCCAGCAGAAACACGCAGGGGGATGAGCAGTTCTTC
TRBV28	TRBD1	TRBJ1-4	once	CASSFSRDRVYSTNEKLFF	TGTGCCAGCAGTTTTTCCCGGGACAGGGTGTATTCAACTAATGAAAAACTGTTTTTT
TRBV2	.	TRBJ2-5	.	CASNLGGGETQYF	TGTGCCAGCAACCTAGGGGGTGGTGAGACCCAGTACTTC
TRBV4-2	.	TRBJ1-1	.	CASSLSGDTEAFF	TGTGCCAGCAGCCTATCCGGGGACACTGAAGCTTTCTTT
TRBV9	.	TRBJ2-1	.	CASNRRMDSGEQFF	TGTGCCAGCAATCGTCGGATGGACTCGGGGGAGCAGTTCTTC
TRBV5-1	TRBD2	TRBJ2-3	.	CASRVTAGDSRGTQYF	TGCGCCAGCAGAGTTACGGCGGGGGACTCACGGGGTACGCAGTATTTT
TRBV6-5	.	TRBJ1-1	.	CASWGVNTEAFF	TGTGCCAGTTGGGGGGTGAACACTGAAGCTTTCTTT
TRBV4-1	TRBD2	TRBJ2-1	once	CASSLLSGGSYNEQFF	TGCGCCAGCAGCCTACTTAGCGGGGGCTCATACAATGAGCAGTTCTTC